These 9 T cell receptor beta chains were all obtained from the same sample, sequenced in a study of T cell changes during pregnancy in multiple sclerosis (dated by TCRdb to the late 2010s). The library was built by means of the immunoSEQ multiplex PCR assay. The table was pulled from immuneACCESS by TCRdb, which kept in-frame rearrangements only. Such tables lose some clones; where checked, under half of the loss comes from unresolved V genes, and the rest has no known cause. Here the sample has about 46,000 clones; around nine tenths occur a single time. 0.37% of the sample goes to the ten largest clones. The material sequenced was CD4+ T cells from peripheral blood mononuclear cells, taken in the second trimester of pregnancy. The receptor set was obtained from a female donor in good health, enrolled as a control in a pregnancy study.

The chain links TRBV5-6 to TRBJ1-2; possible D gene TRBD1, 6 bases. The CDR3 contains 13 residues. V dropped 4 bases and J dropped 4 bases, with 11 bases sitting between them. From germline, CDR1 is SGHDT and CDR2 YYEEEE. Written as DNA, the CDR3 is TGTGCCAGCAGCGCCACAGGGACCTATGGCTACACCTTC. Translated: CASSATGTYGYTF.

The J gene is TRBJ2-3, the V gene TRBV5-6, with D possibly TRBD2 on 5 matching bases. Per the germline V gene, CDR1 is SGHDT and CDR2 is YYEEEE. The CDR3 length is 14 residues. V lost 2 bases, J lost 3 bases, and 10 bases lay in between. The CDR3 loop is CASSFWTGTDTQYF. The CDR3 region has the DNA TGTGCCAGCAGCTTCTGGACGGGGACAGATACGCAGTATTTT. Variable domain in full (rest from reference TRBV5-6 and TRBJ2-3): DAGVTQSPTHLIKTRGQQVTLRCSPKSGHDTVSWYQQALGQGPQFIFQYYEEEERQRGNFPDRFSGHQFPNYSSELNVNALLLGDSALYLCASSFWTGTDTQYFGPGTRLTVL.

The rearrangement uses TRBV5-6 and TRBJ1-1; D call uncertain. Germline V lookup: CDR1 SGHDT, CDR2 YYEEEE. The CDR3 sequence is 13 residues long. Deletions cut 0 bases from V and 11 bases from J, with 14 bases between. The CDR3 sequence is CASSLVRTGGAFF. The CDR3 region has the DNA TGTGCCAGCAGCTTGGTACGGACCGGAGGGGCTTTCTTT.

This rearrangement joins TRBV11-2 to TRBJ1-3, with D uncertain. The CDR3 runs 15 residues. Germline CDR1 SGHAT, CDR2 FQNNGV. The ends were cut back, 0 bases at V and 2 bases at J, with 8 bases in the middle. This CDR3 reads CASSLDLAAGNTIYF. CDR3 nucleotides: TGTGCCAGCAGCTTAGATCTCGCGGCTGGAAACACCATATATTTT. Together with reference TRBV11-2 and TRBJ1-3, the CDR3 gives the full variable domain: EAGVAQSPRYKIIEKRQSVAFWCNPISGHATLYWYQQILGQGPKLLIQFQNNGVVDDSQLPKDRFSAERLKGVDSTLKIQPAKLEDSAVYLCASSLDLAAGNTIYFGEGSWLTVV.

The J gene is TRBJ2-7, the V gene TRBV14; 7 nucleotides agree with TRBD2. J gave up 3 bases and V 6 bases, and 8 bases lay outside the gene matches. The CDR3 is made up of 14 amino acids. The V gene's germline CDR1 is SGHDN and CDR2 FVKESK. The CDR3 spells CASSWSGAFYEQYF. The CDR3 nucleotides read TGTGCCAGCAGTTGGAGCGGGGCCTTCTACGAGCAGTACTTC.

The chain combines TRBV12-5 with TRBJ2-5; D perhaps matches TRBD1 (6 bases). V lost 5 bases and J 6 bases, leaving 10 bases between the germline ends. This CDR3 is 12 amino acids long. Germline V CDR1 and CDR2: LGHNT, FRNRAP. The CDR3 bases are TGTGCTAGTGGTCACAGGGCGCAGACCCAGTACTTC. Amino acid sequence: CASGHRAQTQYF.

This clone was observed a single time. The CDR3 bases are TGTGCCAGTCGAGAGGGGGGGTATAATTCACCCCTCCACTTT. Its protein is CASREGGYNSPLHF. J is TRBJ1-6 and V is TRBV6-5; D perhaps matches TRBD1 (6 bases). Germline V gene sequence: CDR1 MNHEY, CDR2 SVGAGI. This CDR3 is 14 amino acids long. Deletions cut 9 bases from V and 4 bases from J, with 13 bases between.

The chain employs TRBV21-1 and TRBJ2-1; TRBD1, the table's D call, was not compared with the DNA. TRBV21-1 is noted as a pseudogene. CDR3 length: 13 residues. Here the CDR3 DNA reads TGTGCCAGCAGCAAAGCAAAAGGGGATGAGCAGTTCTTC. This codes for CASSKAKGDEQFF.

The chain combines TRBV29-1 with TRBJ2-3; TRBD2 might be the D (5 bases). There are 14 residues in the CDR3. The V gene's germline CDR1 is SQVTM and CDR2 ANQGSEA. The germline V and J ends were trimmed by 4 bases and 1 base, with 12 bases remaining between them. The CDR3 DNA reads TGCAGCGTTGTGGACTTTCTACGCACAGATACGCAGTATTTT. Protein product: CSVVDFLRTDTQYF.